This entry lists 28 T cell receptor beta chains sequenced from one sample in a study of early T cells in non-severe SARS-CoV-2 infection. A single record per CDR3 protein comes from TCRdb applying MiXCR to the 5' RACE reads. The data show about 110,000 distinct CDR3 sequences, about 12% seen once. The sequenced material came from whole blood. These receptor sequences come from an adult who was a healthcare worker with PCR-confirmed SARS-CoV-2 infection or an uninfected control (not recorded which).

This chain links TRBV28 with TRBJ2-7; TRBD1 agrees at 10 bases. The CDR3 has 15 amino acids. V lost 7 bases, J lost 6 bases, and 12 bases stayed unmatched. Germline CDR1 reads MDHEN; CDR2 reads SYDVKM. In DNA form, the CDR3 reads TGTGCCAGCACCGAGACAGGGGGCTTTGTGACCGAGCAGTACTTC. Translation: CASTETGGFVTEQYF.

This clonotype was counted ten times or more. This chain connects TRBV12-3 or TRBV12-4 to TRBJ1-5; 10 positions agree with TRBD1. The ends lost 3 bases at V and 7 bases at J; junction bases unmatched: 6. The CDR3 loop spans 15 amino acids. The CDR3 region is CASSFRQGARQPQHF. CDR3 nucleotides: TGTGCCAGCAGTTTCAGACAGGGGGCCAGGCAGCCCCAGCATTTT.

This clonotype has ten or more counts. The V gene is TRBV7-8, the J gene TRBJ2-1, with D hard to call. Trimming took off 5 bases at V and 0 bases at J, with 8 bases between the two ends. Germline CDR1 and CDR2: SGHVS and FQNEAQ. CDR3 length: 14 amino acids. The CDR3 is CASSRGDSYNEQFF. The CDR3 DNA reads TGTGCCAGCAGCCGTGGGGACTCCTACAATGAGCAGTTCTTC. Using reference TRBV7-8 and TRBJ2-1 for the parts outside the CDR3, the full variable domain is GAGVSQSPRYKVAKRGQDVALRCDPISGHVSLFWYQQALGQGPEFLTYFQNEAQLDKSGLPSDRFFAERPEGSVSTLKIQRTQQEDSAVYLCASSRGDSYNEQFFGPGTRLTVL.

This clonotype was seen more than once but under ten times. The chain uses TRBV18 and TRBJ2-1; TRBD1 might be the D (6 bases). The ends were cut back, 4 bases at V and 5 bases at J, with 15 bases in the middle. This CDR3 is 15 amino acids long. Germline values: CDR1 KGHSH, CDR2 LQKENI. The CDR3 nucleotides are TGTGCCAGCTCACTTCAGCCCCCAGGGGACAATGAGCAGTTCTTC. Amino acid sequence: CASSLQPPGDNEQFF.

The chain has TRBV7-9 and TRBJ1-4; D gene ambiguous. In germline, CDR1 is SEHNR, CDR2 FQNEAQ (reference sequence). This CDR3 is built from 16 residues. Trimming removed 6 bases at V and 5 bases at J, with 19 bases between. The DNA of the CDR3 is TGTGCCAGCAGTCACCCTCTGGGGAATCGAAATGAAAAACTGTTTTTT. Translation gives CASSHPLGNRNEKLFF.

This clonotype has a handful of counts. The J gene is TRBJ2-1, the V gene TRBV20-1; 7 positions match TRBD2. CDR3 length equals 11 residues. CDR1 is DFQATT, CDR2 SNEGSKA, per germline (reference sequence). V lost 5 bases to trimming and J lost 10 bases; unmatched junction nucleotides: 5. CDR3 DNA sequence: TGCAGTGCTCAGAGCGGGGTAGAGCAGTTCTTC. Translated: CSAQSGVEQFF.

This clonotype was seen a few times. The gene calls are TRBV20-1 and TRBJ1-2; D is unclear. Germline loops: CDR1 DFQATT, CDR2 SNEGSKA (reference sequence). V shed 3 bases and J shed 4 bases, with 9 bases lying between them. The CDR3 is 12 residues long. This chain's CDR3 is CSARDRTYGYTF. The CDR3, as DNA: TGCAGTGCTAGGGACCGGACCTATGGCTACACCTTC.

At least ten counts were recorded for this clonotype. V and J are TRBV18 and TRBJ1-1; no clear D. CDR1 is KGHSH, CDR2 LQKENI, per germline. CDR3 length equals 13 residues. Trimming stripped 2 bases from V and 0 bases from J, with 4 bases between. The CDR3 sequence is CASSPGLNTEAFF. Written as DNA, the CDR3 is TGTGCCAGCTCACCAGGGCTGAACACTGAAGCTTTCTTT.

The CDR3 nucleotides read TGCAGCGTTGTCTTGTGGACCTACAATGAGCAGTTCTTC. Its translation is CSVVLWTYNEQFF. This chain joins TRBV29-1 and TRBJ2-1, with D unresolved. The CDR3 spans 13 residues. The germline gives CDR1 SQVTM, CDR2 ANQGSEA. The ends were cut back, 4 bases at V and 2 bases at J, with 9 bases in the middle.

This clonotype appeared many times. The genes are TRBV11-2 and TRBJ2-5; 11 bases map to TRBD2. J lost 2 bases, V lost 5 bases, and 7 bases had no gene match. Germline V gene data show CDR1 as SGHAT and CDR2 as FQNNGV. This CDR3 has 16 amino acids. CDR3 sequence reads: CASSLGTSGVQETQYF. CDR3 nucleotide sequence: TGTGCCAGCAGCCTTGGGACTAGCGGAGTACAAGAGACCCAGTACTTC.

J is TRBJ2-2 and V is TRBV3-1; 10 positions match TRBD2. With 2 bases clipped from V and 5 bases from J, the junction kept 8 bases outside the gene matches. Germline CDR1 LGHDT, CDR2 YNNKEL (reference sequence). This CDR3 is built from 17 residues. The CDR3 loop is CASSQTLGLAVTGELFF. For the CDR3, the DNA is TGTGCCAGCAGCCAAACACTTGGACTAGCGGTTACCGGGGAGCTGTTTTTT. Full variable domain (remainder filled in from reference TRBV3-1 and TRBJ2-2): DTAVSQTPKYLVTQMGNDKSIKCEQNLGHDTMYWYKQDSKKFLKIMFSYNNKELIINETVPNRFSPKSPDKAHLNLHINSLELGDSAVYFCASSQTLGLAVTGELFFGEGSRLTVL.

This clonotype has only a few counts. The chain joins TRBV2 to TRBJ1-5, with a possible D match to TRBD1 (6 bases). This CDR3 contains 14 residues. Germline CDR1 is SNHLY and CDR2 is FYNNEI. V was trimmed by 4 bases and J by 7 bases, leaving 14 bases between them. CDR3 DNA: TGTGCCAGCAGTGGAACTGGCGGACAGCAGCCCCAGCATTTT. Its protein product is CASSGTGGQQPQHF.

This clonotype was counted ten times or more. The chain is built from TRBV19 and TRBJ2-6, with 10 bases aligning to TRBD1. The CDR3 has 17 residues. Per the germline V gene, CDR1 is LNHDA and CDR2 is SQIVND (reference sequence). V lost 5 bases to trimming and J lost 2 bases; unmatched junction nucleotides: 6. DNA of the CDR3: TGTGCCAGTAGTTCGAGACAGGGGGCGGCTGGGGCCAACGTCCTGACTTTC. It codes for CASSSRQGAAGANVLTF.

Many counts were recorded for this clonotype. This chain's CDR3 is CASSHRGNEQFF. The CDR3 region has the DNA TGTGCCAGCAGCCACAGGGGAAATGAGCAGTTCTTC. V gene TRBV11-1 combines with J gene TRBJ2-1; the match to TRBD1 covers 7 bases. The germline CDR1 and CDR2 sequences are SGHAT and FQDESV (reference sequence). V lost 5 bases, J lost 7 bases, and 2 bases stayed unmatched. This CDR3 has 12 residues.

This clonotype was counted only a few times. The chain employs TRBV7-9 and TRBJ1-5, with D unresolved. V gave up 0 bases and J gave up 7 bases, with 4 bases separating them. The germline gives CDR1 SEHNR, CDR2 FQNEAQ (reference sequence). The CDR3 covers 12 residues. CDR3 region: CASSLADQPQHF. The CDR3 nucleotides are TGTGCCAGCAGCTTAGCGGACCAGCCCCAGCATTTT.

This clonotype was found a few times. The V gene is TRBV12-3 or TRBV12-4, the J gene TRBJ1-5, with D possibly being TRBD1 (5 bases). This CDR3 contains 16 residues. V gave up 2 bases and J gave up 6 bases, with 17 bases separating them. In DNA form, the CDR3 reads TGTGCCAGCAGTTTAAGTGCCGGGGGGTTAAGTCAGCCCCAGCATTTT. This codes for CASSLSAGGLSQPQHF.

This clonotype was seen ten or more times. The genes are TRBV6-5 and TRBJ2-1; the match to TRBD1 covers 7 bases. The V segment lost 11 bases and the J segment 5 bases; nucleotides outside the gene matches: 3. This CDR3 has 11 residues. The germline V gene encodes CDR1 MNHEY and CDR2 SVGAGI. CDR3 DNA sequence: TGTGCCTACGACAGGGACAATGAGCAGTTCTTC. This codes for CAYDRDNEQFF.

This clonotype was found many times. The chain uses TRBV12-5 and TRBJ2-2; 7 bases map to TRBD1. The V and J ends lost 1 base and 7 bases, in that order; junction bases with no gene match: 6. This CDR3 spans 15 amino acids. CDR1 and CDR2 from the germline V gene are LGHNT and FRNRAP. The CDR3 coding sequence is TGTGCTAGTGGTTTGGACAGGGGCTGGAGCGGGGAGCTGTTTTTT. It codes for CASGLDRGWSGELFF.

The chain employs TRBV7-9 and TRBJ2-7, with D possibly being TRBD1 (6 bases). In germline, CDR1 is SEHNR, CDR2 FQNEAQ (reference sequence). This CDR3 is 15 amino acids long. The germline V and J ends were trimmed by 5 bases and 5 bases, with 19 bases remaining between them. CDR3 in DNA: TGTGCCAGCAGCCCCGCTTATCAGGGGATCAACGAGCAGTACTTC. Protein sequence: CASSPAYQGINEQYF.

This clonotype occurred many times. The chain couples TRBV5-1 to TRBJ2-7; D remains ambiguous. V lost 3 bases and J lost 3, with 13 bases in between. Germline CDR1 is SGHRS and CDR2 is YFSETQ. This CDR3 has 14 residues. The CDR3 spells CASSSVGSSYEQYF. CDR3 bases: TGCGCCAGCAGCTCTGTGGGGTCCAGCTACGAGCAGTACTTC.

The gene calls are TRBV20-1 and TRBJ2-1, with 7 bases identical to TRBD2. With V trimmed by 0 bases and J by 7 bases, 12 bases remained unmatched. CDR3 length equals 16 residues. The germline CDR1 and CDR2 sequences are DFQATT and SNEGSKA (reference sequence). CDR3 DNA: TGCAGTGCTAGAGATCCGAAGGGCGGGAGAGTGAATGAGCAGTTCTTC. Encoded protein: CSARDPKGGRVNEQFF.

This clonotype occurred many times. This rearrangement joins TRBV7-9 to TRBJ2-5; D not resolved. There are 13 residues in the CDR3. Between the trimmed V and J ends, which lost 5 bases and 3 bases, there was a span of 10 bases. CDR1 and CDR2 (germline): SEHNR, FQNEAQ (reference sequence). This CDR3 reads CASSPMQKETQYF. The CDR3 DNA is TGTGCCAGCAGCCCCATGCAAAAAGAGACCCAGTACTTC.

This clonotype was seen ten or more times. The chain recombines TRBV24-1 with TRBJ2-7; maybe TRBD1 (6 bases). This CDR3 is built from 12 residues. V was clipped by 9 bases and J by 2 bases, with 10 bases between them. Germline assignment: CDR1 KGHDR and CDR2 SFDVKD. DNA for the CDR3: TGTGCCACCGGGGGCTCCACCTACGAGCAGTACTTC. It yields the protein CATGGSTYEQYF.

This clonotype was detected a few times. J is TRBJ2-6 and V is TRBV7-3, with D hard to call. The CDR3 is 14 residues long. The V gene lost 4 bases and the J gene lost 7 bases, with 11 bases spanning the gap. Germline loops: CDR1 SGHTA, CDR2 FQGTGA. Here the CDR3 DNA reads TGTGCCAGCAGCTCAAGGGTGAATGCCAACGTCCTGACTTTC. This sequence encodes CASSSRVNANVLTF.

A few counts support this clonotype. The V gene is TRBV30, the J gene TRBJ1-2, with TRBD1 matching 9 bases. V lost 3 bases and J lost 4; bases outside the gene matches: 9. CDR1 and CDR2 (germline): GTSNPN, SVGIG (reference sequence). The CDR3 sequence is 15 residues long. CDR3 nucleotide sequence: TGTGCCTGGAGAACAGGGGGCATCGTTTCCTATGGCTACACCTTC. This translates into CAWRTGGIVSYGYTF.

The CDR3 DNA follows: TGTGCCAGCCGCCCCCGGACAGGGAGCAGTAAGGGCACTGAAGCTTTCTTT. This gives the protein CASRPRTGSSKGTEAFF. The chain has TRBV3-1 and TRBJ1-1; 8 bases align to TRBD1. J was trimmed by 4 bases and V by 8 bases; bases with no gene match: 18. Germline V gene sequence: CDR1 LGHDT, CDR2 YNNKEL (reference sequence). The CDR3 length is 17 residues.

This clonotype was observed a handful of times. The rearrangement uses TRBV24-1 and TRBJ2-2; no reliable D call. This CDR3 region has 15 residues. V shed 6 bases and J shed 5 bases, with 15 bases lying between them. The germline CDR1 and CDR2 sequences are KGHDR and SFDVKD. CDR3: CATSLSSALTGELFF. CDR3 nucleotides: TGTGCCACCAGTCTTTCCAGCGCGCTAACCGGGGAGCTGTTTTTT.

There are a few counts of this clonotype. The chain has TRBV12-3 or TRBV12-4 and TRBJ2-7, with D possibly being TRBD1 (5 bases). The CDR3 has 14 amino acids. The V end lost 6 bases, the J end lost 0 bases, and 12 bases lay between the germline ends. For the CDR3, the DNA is TGTGCCAGCAGGAGCACAGGCGTCTCCTACGAGCAGTACTTC. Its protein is CASRSTGVSYEQYF.